This T cell receptor (beta chain) was captured by sequencing in a study of T-cell reconstitution after alpha-beta-depleted transplantation in children. The V gene's germline CDR1 is MNHEY and CDR2 SMNVEV (reference sequence). This CDR3 spans 14 amino acids. Trimming removed 5 bases at V and 3 bases at J, with 12 bases between. Study findings and constraints: Most T-cell counts and diversity one year after the transplant came from T cells that were newly produced. Certain patients had high TCRbeta diversity at day 60, and it came from recipient T cells and thymic progenitors that survived. Where alpha-beta T cells came from about two months after transplant was reportedly several hundred expanded graft clones.

Researchers prepared the TCRbeta library using unique molecular identifiers, the study reports. TCRdb reanalysed the PCR reads using MiXCR and keeps one entry per CDR3 protein. The sample lists about 580,000 distinct CDR3 sequences; more than 20% were seen once. There are many counts of this clonotype. Its antigen is not known. The source of this sequence is a boy in the first two years of life who had a stem cell transplant for acute myeloid leukemia, so the T cells may come from the graft donor. The chain has TRBV27 and TRBJ2-3; D is perhaps TRBD2 (7 bases). Source: PBMCs, mostly from graft donor cells, taken 360 days after TCRalphabeta/CD19-depleted stem cell transplant. The CDR3 sequence: CASSEGGPTDTQYF. In DNA, the CDR3 is TGTGCCAGCAGTGAGGGGGGGCCAACAGATACGCAGTATTTT.